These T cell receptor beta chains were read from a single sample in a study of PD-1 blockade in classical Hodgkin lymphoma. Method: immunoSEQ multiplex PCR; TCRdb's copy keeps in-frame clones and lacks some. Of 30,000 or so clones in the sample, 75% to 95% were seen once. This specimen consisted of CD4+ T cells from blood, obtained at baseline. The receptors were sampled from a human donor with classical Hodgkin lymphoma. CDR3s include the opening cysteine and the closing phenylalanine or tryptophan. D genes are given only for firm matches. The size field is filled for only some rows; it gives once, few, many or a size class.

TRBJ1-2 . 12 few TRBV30 TGTGCCTGGAGTGCCGAGACCTTTGGCTACACCTTC CAWSAETFGYTF
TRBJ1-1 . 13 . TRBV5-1 TGCGCCAGCAGCTTATCCGGGCACACTGAAGCTTTCTTT CASSLSGHTEAFF
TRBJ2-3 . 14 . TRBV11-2 TGTGCCAGCAGCTTCCGGGTCCTCACAGATACGCAGTATTTT CASSFRVLTDTQYF
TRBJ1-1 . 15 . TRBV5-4 TGTGCCAGCAGCGTGAAACTTGGAGGAACGACTGAAGCTTTCTTT CASSVKLGGTTEAFF
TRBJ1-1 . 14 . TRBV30 TGTGCCTGGAGCCCACCCTCCTGGAACACTGAAGCTTTCTTT CAWSPPSWNTEAFF
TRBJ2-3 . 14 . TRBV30 TGTGCCTGGAGGGGGGACAAATCCACAGATACGCAGTATTTT CAWRGDKSTDTQYF
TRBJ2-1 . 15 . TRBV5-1 TGCGCCAGCAGCTTGACACAGGGTACTAAGGGTGAGCAGTTCTTC CASSLTQGTKGEQFF
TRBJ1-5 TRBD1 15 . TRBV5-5 TGTGCCAGCAGCAACGGACAGGGTTTGGGGCAGCCCCAGCATTTT CASSNGQGLGQPQHF
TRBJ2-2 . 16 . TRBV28 TGTGCCAGCAGGGCGCCGGGAGCGGCGAGCACCGGGGAGCTGTTTTTT CASRAPGAASTGELFF
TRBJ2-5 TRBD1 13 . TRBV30 TGTGCCTGGAGTGGTGACAGGGAAGAGACCCAGTACTTC CAWSGDREETQYF
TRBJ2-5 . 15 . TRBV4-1 TGCGCCAGCACCTCCGGTTATTCTGATTCAGAGACCCAGTACTTC CASTSGYSDSETQYF
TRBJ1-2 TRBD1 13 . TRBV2 TGTGCCAGCAGTGTGGAGGGGGCGGGTGGCTACACCTTC CASSVEGAGGYTF
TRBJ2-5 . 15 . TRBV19 TGTGCCGGACCCCCCGGGCAGACGCGCCAAGAGACCCAGTACTTC CAGPPGQTRQETQYF
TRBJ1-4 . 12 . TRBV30 TGTGCCTGGAGTTTTGGCCCAGAAAAACTGTTTTTT CAWSFGPEKLFF
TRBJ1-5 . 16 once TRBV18 TGTGCCAGCTCCCCCAGGGGTCTTAACCCCAATCAGCCCCAGCATTTT CASSPRGLNPNQPQHF
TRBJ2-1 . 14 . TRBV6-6 TGTGCCAGCAGTTACGGGCAGATATACAATGAGCAGTTCTTC CASSYGQIYNEQFF
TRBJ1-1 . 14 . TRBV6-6 TGTGCCAGCAGTTACTTAGGAAGTCCCCCCCAAGCTTTCTTT CASSYLGSPPQAFF
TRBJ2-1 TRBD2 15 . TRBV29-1 TGCAGCGTTGAGTTGAGCGGGAGAGCCTACAATGAGCAGTTCTTC CSVELSGRAYNEQFF
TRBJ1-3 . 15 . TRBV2 TGTGCCAGCAGTCCCCGTGAGATCTCTGGAAACACCATATATTTT CASSPREISGNTIYF
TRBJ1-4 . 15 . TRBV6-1 TGTGCCAGCAGTGGAACCCTCGGGAGTAATGAAAAACTGTTTTTT CASSGTLGSNEKLFF
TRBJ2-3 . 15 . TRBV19 TGTGCCAGTAGTATTCGCGGAGCACCCACAGATACGCAGTATTTT CASSIRGAPTDTQYF
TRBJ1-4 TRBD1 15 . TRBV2 TGTGCCAGCAGGAGTGGACAGGGGTCTCGGGAAAAACTGTTTTTT CASRSGQGSREKLFF
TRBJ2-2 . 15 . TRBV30 TGTGCCTGGAGTGTATTGAAAGGTCAAGCCGGGGAGCTGTTTTTT CAWSVLKGQAGELFF
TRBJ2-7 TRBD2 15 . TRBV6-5 TGTGCCAGCAGCCCTCCCGGGAGCGGGAGGTACGAGCAGTACTTC CASSPPGSGRYEQYF
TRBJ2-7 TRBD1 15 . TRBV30 TGTGCCTGGAGTCCTGCCCAGACAGGGCCATACGAGCAGTACTTC CAWSPAQTGPYEQYF
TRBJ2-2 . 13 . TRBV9 TGTGCCAGCAGCGTAAAGTCTGCCGGGGAGCTGTTTTTT CASSVKSAGELFF
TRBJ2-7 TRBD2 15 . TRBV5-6 TGTGCCAGCAGCCGGGGACTAGCGGGAAGCTACGAGCAGTACTTC CASSRGLAGSYEQYF
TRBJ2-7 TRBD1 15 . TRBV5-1 TGCGCCAGCAGCTCTCAGACAGGGGCCGGGGGCGAGCAGTACTTC CASSSQTGAGGEQYF
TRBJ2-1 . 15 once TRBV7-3 TGTGCCAGCAGTGGAGGGACAGCAGACTACAATGAGCAGTTCTTC CASSGGTADYNEQFF
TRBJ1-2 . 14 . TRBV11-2 TGTGCCAGCAGCTTAGATCCCCTTAGCTATGGCTACACCTTC CASSLDPLSYGYTF
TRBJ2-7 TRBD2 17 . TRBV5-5 TGTGCCAGCAGCCTGACCGGTGGGACTAGCGGGACCTACGAGCAGTACTTC CASSLTGGTSGTYEQYF
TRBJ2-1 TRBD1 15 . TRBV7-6 TGTGCCAGCAGCTTAGGCCAGGGGGTAGTCGGTGAGCAGTTCTTC CASSLGQGVVGEQFF
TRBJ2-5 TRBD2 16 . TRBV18 TGTGCCAGCTCACCACCGGTGCTGACTAGCGGGGAGACCCAGTACTTC CASSPPVLTSGETQYF
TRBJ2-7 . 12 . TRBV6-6 TGTGCCAGCAGCCGGGCTACGGGAAGGCAGTACTTC CASSRATGRQYF
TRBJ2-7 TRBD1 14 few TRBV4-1 TGCGCCAGCAGCCTAGGGGGCATTGCATACGAGCAGTACTTC CASSLGGIAYEQYF
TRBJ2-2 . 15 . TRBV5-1 TGCGCCAGCAGCTCCATAAGCGGGAACACCGGGGAGCTGTTTTTT CASSSISGNTGELFF
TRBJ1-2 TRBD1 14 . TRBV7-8 TGTGCCAGCAGCTTCAGACAGGGCGGCTATGGCTACACCTTC CASSFRQGGYGYTF
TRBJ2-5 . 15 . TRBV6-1 TGTGCCAGCAGTGGGGGGGGCGACATCAGAGAGACCCAGTACTTC CASSGGGDIRETQYF
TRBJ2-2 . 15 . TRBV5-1 TGCGCCAGCAGCTCGGGGGCACACGGCACCGGGGAGCTGTTTTTT CASSSGAHGTGELFF
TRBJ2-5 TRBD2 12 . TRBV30 TGTGCCTGGAGTGTGGGCGCGGGGGCCCAGTACTTC CAWSVGAGAQYF
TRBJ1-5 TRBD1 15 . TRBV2 TGTGCCAGCAGTGTACAGGGGTTATACAATCAGCCCCAGCATTTT CASSVQGLYNQPQHF
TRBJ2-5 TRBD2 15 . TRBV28 TGTGCCAGCAGTGAGGCCGCGGGAGGGGTTGAGACCCAGTACTTC CASSEAAGGVETQYF
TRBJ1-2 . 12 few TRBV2 TGTGCCAGCAGCAGGGAAGGGTATGGCTACACCTTC CASSREGYGYTF
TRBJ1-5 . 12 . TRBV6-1 TGTGCCGGGGGGTCGCGGGAACAGCCCCAGCATTTT CAGGSREQPQHF
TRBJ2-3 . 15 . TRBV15 TGTGCCACCAGCAGAGGGGTAACTAGCACAGATACGCAGTATTTT CATSRGVTSTDTQYF